This TCR beta chain was identified in a study of shared clonotypes between healthy human individuals. CDR1 and CDR2 from the germline V gene are SGHTA and FQGNSA. With 2 bases removed from V and 5 bases from J, the gap between germline ends came to 9 bases. The CDR3 is made up of 13 amino acids. Running of the assay took place at deep level. As handled by the study authors: As immunoSEQ supplied junction-only sequences (without quality scores), filtering differed. Repertoires were generated with immunoSEQ multiplex PCR, while TCRdb's copy carries only in-frame clones and drops some. V and J calls and clone size are given by that table; D and trimming were obtained from the DNA. The table has roughly 1 million clones, more than 60% seen once.

The V and J genes are TRBV7-2 and TRBJ2-5; D gene uncertain. The source material was memory CD4+ T cells sorted from blood. Subset noted: CD45RA-negative fraction. This receptor was taken from a man younger than 35 in good health. The CDR3 DNA follows: TGTGCCAGCAGCTTATTCTCCAAGGAGACCCAGTACTTC. Translated: CASSLFSKETQYF.